This T cell receptor (beta chain) originates from a study of blood T cell repertoires in COVID-19. This clone has only one observation. V gave up 5 bases and J gave up 6 bases; unmatched junction bases: 4. The CDR3 length is 14 residues. Germline V gene sequence: CDR1 SGHVS, CDR2 FQNEAQ. Seattle researchers signed up patients amid active infection and tracked them longitudinally. Repertoires were generated with immunoSEQ multiplex PCR, while TCRdb's copy carries only in-frame clones and drops some. This table holds 450,000 or so clones, about 88% found once. The chain joins TRBV7-8 to TRBJ1-5; 10 nucleotides align to TRBD1. The receptor comes from a man aged 18-30 years with COVID-19, enrolled during active disease. Sequencing was carried out using peripheral blood. CDR3 amino acids: CASSGQGGLQPQHF. CDR3 sequence (DNA): TGTGCCAGCAGCGGACAGGGGGGACTTCAGCCCCAGCATTTT.